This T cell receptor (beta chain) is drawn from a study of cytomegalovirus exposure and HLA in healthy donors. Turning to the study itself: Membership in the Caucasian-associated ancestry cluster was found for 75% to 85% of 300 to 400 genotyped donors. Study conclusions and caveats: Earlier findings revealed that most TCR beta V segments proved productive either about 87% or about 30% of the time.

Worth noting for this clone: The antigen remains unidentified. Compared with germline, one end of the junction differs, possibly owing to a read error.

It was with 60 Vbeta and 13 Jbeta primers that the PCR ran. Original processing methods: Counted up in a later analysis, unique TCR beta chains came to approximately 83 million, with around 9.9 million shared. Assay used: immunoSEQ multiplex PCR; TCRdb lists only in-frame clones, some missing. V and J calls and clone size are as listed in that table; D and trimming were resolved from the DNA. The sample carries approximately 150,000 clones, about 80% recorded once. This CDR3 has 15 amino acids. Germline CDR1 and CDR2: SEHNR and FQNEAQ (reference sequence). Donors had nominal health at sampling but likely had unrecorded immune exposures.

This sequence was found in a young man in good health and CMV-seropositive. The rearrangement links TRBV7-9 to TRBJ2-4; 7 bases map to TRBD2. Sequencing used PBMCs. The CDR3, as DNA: TGTTCCAGCAGCGCGGGAGTACTGGCCAAAAACATTCAGTACTTC. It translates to CSSSAGVLAKNIQYF.